The 21 T cell receptor beta chains in this list originate from one sample, sequenced in a study of CD8 T cells in Susac syndrome. Reverse transcription of roughly 0.5 to 1 ug RNA used random hexamers. TCRdb re-derived calls from the immunoSEQ multiplex PCR reads in MiXCR, one entry per CDR3 protein. The sample contains more than 150,000 distinct CDR3 sequences, approximately 94% of which appear only once. The sequenced material came from CD4+ T cells from PBMCs. These receptor sequences come from a human donor with Susac syndrome.

This clonotype was observed once. The J gene is TRBJ1-4, the V gene TRBV12-3 or TRBV12-4; D perhaps matches TRBD1 (5 bases). Trimming left V 8 bases short and J 11 bases short, with 21 bases between. The CDR3 has 14 amino acids. CDR3 region: CASCEGLGMMKLFF. For the CDR3, the DNA is TGTGCCAGCTGTGAGGGACTGGGGATGATGAAACTGTTTTTT.

The CDR3 DNA reads as TGTGCCAGCAGCCCGGACGGACTAGCGGGGCTTCGGCCCCAGTACTTC. Its translation: CASSPDGLAGLRPQYF. The chain joins TRBV11-1 to TRBJ2-5; 12 bases fit TRBD2. Trimming took 5 bases from V and 9 from J; bases not matched to a gene: 13. The CDR3 consists of 16 residues. The V gene's germline CDR1 is SGHAT and CDR2 FQDESV (reference sequence).

The chain links TRBV3-1 to TRBJ2-1, with 9 nucleotides matching TRBD2. The CDR3 totals 16 residues. The ends lost 3 bases at V and 3 bases at J; junction bases unmatched: 6. Germline V lookup: CDR1 LGHDT, CDR2 YNNKEL (reference sequence). The CDR3 loop reads CASSQGTLAGYNEQFF. The CDR3 bases are TGTGCCAGCAGCCAGGGAACACTAGCGGGCTACAATGAGCAGTTCTTC.

The chain is built from TRBV11-1 and TRBJ1-1; 7 bases line up with TRBD1. The CDR3 is 13 amino acids. Trimming cost V 4 bases and J 3 bases; bases outside gene matches: 2. The germline V gene has CDR1 SGHAT and CDR2 FQDESV (reference sequence). As DNA, the CDR3 is TGTGCCAGCAGCTGGGGACAGCACACTGAAGCTTTCTTT. Encoded protein: CASSWGQHTEAFF.

The V and J genes are TRBV3-1 and TRBJ1-4; possibly TRBD1 for D (6 bases). Germline CDR1 LGHDT, CDR2 YNNKEL (reference sequence). The CDR3 length is 17 residues. The V end was cut by 0 bases, the J end by 5 bases, with 16 bases between. In DNA, the CDR3 is TGTGCCAGCAGCCAAGAACTCCTGGACAGCGAAAATGAAAAACTGTTTTTT. Protein product: CASSQELLDSENEKLFF.

This CDR3 reads CASRTDPSYNEQFF. CDR3 bases: TGTGCCAGCAGGACGGATCCCTCCTACAATGAGCAGTTCTTC. The rearrangement links TRBV6-2 or TRBV6-3 to TRBJ2-1; D is ambiguous. The CDR3 is 14 residues long. Germline CDR1 is MNHEY and CDR2 is SVGEGT. V lost 6 bases and J 0 bases, leaving 9 bases between the germline ends.

The chain links TRBV3-1 to TRBJ2-6; 9 bases agree with TRBD2. Trimming at V came to 4 bases and at J to 1 base, leaving 5 bases not matched to a gene. This CDR3 has 17 amino acids. Germline assignment: CDR1 LGHDT and CDR2 YNNKEL (reference sequence). The CDR3 here is CASSRRGGASGANVLTF. In DNA form, the CDR3 reads TGTGCCAGCAGCCGCCGCGGGGGGGCTTCTGGGGCCAACGTCCTGACTTTC.

The chain carries TRBV14 and TRBJ1-2; D unresolved. Per germline, CDR1 SGHDN and CDR2 FVKESK. The V end was cut by 0 bases, the J end by 4 bases, with 9 bases between. The CDR3 sequence is 14 residues long. The CDR3 region has the DNA TGTGCCAGCAGCCAAGATAGAACGGCCTATGGCTACACCTTC. The encoded protein is CASSQDRTAYGYTF. Supplemented by reference TRBV14 and TRBJ1-2, the full variable domain reads EAGVTQFPSHSVIEKGQTVTLRCDPISGHDNLYWYRRVMGKEIKFLLHFVKESKQDESGMPNNRFLAERTGGTYSTLKVQPAELEDSGVYFCASSQDRTAYGYTFGSGTRLTVV.

V and J are TRBV4-1 and TRBJ2-1, with 7 bases matching TRBD2. Looked up from germline, CDR1 is MGHRA and CDR2 is YSYEKL. The CDR3 is 15 amino acids. The V gene end was trimmed by 2 bases and the J gene end by 4 bases; junction bases not matched to a gene: 5. DNA for the CDR3: TGCGCCAGCAGCCAACCGGGGGGACCTTACAATGAGCAGTTCTTC. Protein sequence: CASSQPGGPYNEQFF.

The chain employs TRBV6-6 and TRBJ2-3; no clear D gene. Germline V gene data show CDR1 as MNHNY and CDR2 as SVGAGI (reference sequence). V gave up 3 bases and J gave up 0 bases, with 4 bases separating them. The CDR3 totals 13 residues. This CDR3 reads CASSYSSTDTQYF. The CDR3 nucleotides read TGTGCCAGCAGTTATTCTAGCACAGATACGCAGTATTTT.

This chain's CDR3 is CASSYFGDETQYF. The CDR3 DNA sequence: TGTGCCAGCAGTTACTTCGGAGACGAGACCCAGTACTTC. The chain links TRBV6-5 to TRBJ2-5; D is unresolved. V was pared by 1 base and J by 5 bases, with 8 bases between. CDR1 MNHEY and CDR2 SVGAGI come from the germline V gene. The CDR3 totals 13 residues.

J is TRBJ1-1 and V is TRBV5-1; the D is unclear. V was pared by 2 bases and J by 0 bases, with 11 bases between. CDR1 and CDR2 from the germline V gene are SGHRS and YFSETQ. The CDR3 loop spans 15 amino acids. The CDR3 nucleotides read TGCGCCAGCAGCTTAAACAGCGACATGAACACTGAAGCTTTCTTT. Amino acid sequence: CASSLNSDMNTEAFF.

The gene calls are TRBV11-2 and TRBJ2-1, with D hard to call. Germline CDR1 reads SGHAT; CDR2 reads FQNNGV. The CDR3 length is 14 residues. The germline V and J ends were trimmed by 1 base and 4 bases, with 8 bases remaining between them. CDR3 coding DNA: TGTGCCAGCAGCTTAGTCCAAAAGTACAATGAGCAGTTCTTC. As protein: CASSLVQKYNEQFF.

V usage is TRBV4-1 and J usage is TRBJ2-7; possibly TRBD1 or TRBD2 for D (5 bases each). Germline CDR1 MGHRA, CDR2 YSYEKL. The CDR3 spans 15 residues. Trimming took off 4 bases at V and 0 bases at J, with 13 bases between the two ends. In nucleotides, the CDR3 is TGCGCCAGCAGCCCCCGAGGGACGAGCTCCTACGAGCAGTACTTC. This translates into CASSPRGTSSYEQYF.

The CDR3 loop is CASSLGPFSYNEQFF. For the CDR3, the DNA is TGTGCCAGCAGCTTGGGGCCTTTCTCCTACAATGAGCAGTTCTTC. The chain carries TRBV11-2 and TRBJ2-1; perhaps TRBD1 as D (5 bases). Germline V CDR1 and CDR2: SGHAT, FQNNGV. CDR3 length equals 15 residues. Trimming shortened V by 3 bases and J by 0 bases, and 9 bases separated the two germline ends.

The rearrangement links TRBV25-1 to TRBJ2-3; 8 bases are a match to TRBD2. This CDR3 contains 15 residues. Germline V gene data show CDR1 as MGHDK and CDR2 as SYGVNS. Germline trimming cut 2 bases from V and 5 bases from J; bases unmatched to any gene: 6. This CDR3 reads CASSERLALGDTQYF. CDR3 bases: TGTGCCAGCAGTGAAAGACTAGCGTTAGGAGATACGCAGTATTTT.

The chain links TRBV2 to TRBJ2-1, with a weak D call TRBD2 (5 bases). The CDR3 runs 17 residues. Germline V lookup: CDR1 SNHLY, CDR2 FYNNEI. V was cut by 7 bases and J by 0 bases, with 19 bases left in between. The CDR3, as DNA: TGTGCCAGCAAAGGCCCTGGAGGAGCGGTCTCCTACAATGAGCAGTTCTTC. As protein: CASKGPGGAVSYNEQFF.

The V and J genes are TRBV27 and TRBJ1-2; possibly TRBD1 for D (5 bases). The V gene's germline CDR1 is MNHEY and CDR2 SMNVEV (reference sequence). Trimming removed 4 bases from V and 4 bases from J, with 7 bases in between. The length of the CDR3 is 12 residues. This CDR3 is CASSSGSYGYTF. In nucleotides, the CDR3 is TGTGCCAGCAGTTCAGGGAGCTATGGCTACACCTTC.

The V call is TRBV5-1, the J call TRBJ1-5; 9 bases fit TRBD1. In germline, CDR1 is SGHRS, CDR2 YFSETQ. V was clipped by 0 bases and J by 4 bases; unmatched bases: 2. The CDR3 has 15 amino acids. The CDR3 DNA reads TGCGCCAGCAGCTTGGAGACAGGGGGGAATCAGCCCCAGCATTTT. Its protein product is CASSLETGGNQPQHF.

This chain joins TRBV5-1 and TRBJ1-2, with D unclear. The CDR3 consists of 14 residues. Germline V lookup: CDR1 SGHRS, CDR2 YFSETQ. V gave up 0 bases and J gave up 3 bases, with 9 bases separating them. For the CDR3, the DNA is TGCGCCAGCAGCTTGGATGCCGTGGACTATGGCTACACCTTC. This codes for CASSLDAVDYGYTF.

The CDR3 region is CATSRGLSQGPHHQPQHF. DNA for the CDR3: TGTGCCACCAGCAGAGGTTTGAGCCAGGGGCCCCATCATCAGCCCCAGCATTTT. The chain recombines TRBV15 with TRBJ1-5; weak D call: TRBD1 (6 bases). V was trimmed by 1 base and J by 5 bases, leaving 21 bases between them. Germline V gives CDR1 LNHNV, CDR2 YYDKDF (reference sequence). This CDR3 is 18 amino acids long.